This T cell receptor beta chain emerged from a study of cytomegalovirus exposure and HLA in healthy donors. V was shortened by 0 bases and J by 5 bases, with 5 bases between the two germline ends. The germline gives CDR1 SGHRS, CDR2 YFSETQ. The CDR3 is made up of 12 amino acids. Use of 60 Vbeta and 13 Jbeta primers characterized the PCR. The method was immunoSEQ multiplex PCR; TCRdb's version includes in-frame clones alone and lacks a portion of them. The table records 150,000 to 200,000 clones, approximately 80% of them present only once. The TCR comes from a male donor in good health and CMV-seronegative. The V call is TRBV5-1, the J call TRBJ2-5; D uncertain. Source material: PBMCs. CDR3 sequence: CASSLESETQYF. CDR3 DNA sequence: TGCGCCAGCAGCTTGGAATCGGAGACCCAGTACTTC.